The rows below give T cell receptor beta chains drawn from one sample of a study of regulatory T cells in long-lasting Graves disease. One entry per CDR3 protein results from TCRdb running MiXCR on the multiplex PCR reads. The sample lists 410,000 or so distinct CDR3 sequences, 15% seen once, with around 15% in the top ten. This same sample was also part of a study on T cells in Graves' hyperthyroidism and ophthalmopathy.

The source was peripheral blood mononuclear cells (PBMCs), collected at new diagnosis, from a patient treated with antithyroid drugs. Receptors were obtained from a woman aged 25 to 39 with Graves disease. CDR3s include the opening cysteine and the closing phenylalanine or tryptophan. The order of the fields is J gene, D gene, V gene, CDR3 protein. D genes are given only for firm matches.

TRBJ1-1	NA	TRBV29-1	CSVDLRLGDTEAFF
TRBJ2-1	NA	TRBV12-5	CASGLPQGGFGNEQFF
TRBJ1-2	NA	TRBV6-5	CASSYYQDNGYTF
TRBJ1-5	NA	TRBV18	CASSPIGYSNQPQHF
TRBJ2-2	NA	TRBV7-3	CASSLRGGFANTGELFF
TRBJ2-2	NA	TRBV12-3/TRBV12-4	CASRPDGDTGELFF
TRBJ2-1	NA	TRBV19	CASRMQNEQFF
TRBJ1-3	NA	TRBV12-3/TRBV12-4	CASRRTDSGNTIYF
TRBJ1-1	NA	TRBV6-4	CASSEEKGTEAFF
TRBJ1-3	NA	TRBV5-6	CASSMWTDSGNTIYF
TRBJ1-1	NA	TRBV4-1	CASSQESLGGDTEAFF
TRBJ2-5	NA	TRBV2	CASSGVGETQYF
TRBJ1-6	NA	TRBV19	CASSGVVNSPLHF
TRBJ1-1	NA	TRBV6-2/TRBV6-3	CASSYQANTEAFF
TRBJ2-5	TRBD2	TRBV6-9	CASSYLGGSGNRQETQYF
NA	NA	TRBV9	CASNLNGYEQFF
TRBJ2-7	NA	TRBV7-8	CASSSRAGTVYEQYF
TRBJ2-5	TRBD2	TRBV20-1	CSAIRAGVPQETQYF
TRBJ1-1	TRBD1	TRBV20-1	CSARMEGANTEAFF
TRBJ2-2	TRBD1	TRBV19	CASGGTNTGELFF
TRBJ2-1	NA	TRBV20-1	CSAHQDSQNEQFF
TRBJ2-1	NA	TRBV20-1	CSARDWLVGDEQFF
TRBJ1-5	NA	TRBV2	CASLGGGNQPQHF
TRBJ2-1	TRBD2	TRBV20-1	CSARPGLALDEQFF
TRBJ1-1	NA	TRBV24-1	CATSLGTEAFF
TRBJ2-2	TRBD1	TRBV6-4	CASSAGTGNTGELFF
TRBJ2-1	TRBD1	TRBV15	CATSRQTGVYNEQFF
TRBJ1-2	TRBD1	TRBV7-9	CASNTDRGLGYTF
TRBJ1-1	NA	TRBV14	CASSQSLQNTEAFF
TRBJ2-1	TRBD2	TRBV24-1	CATSELAGGSSYNEQFF
TRBJ2-7	NA	TRBV6-1	CAGSETPSESYEQYF
TRBJ2-1	NA	TRBV30	CAWSVSGVNEQFF
NA	TRBD1	TRBV11-1	CASSLTGQRGNEQFF
TRBJ1-4	TRBD1	TRBV7-6	CASSMGQGVNEKLFF
TRBJ2-7	NA	TRBV5-5	CASSSVFTTGSYEQYF